This TCR beta chain stems from a study of blood T cell repertoires in COVID-19. Study details: The samples span acute and convalescent COVID-19 from the United States, Italy and Spain. Sample material is recorded as cDNA or gDNA derived from T cells, B-cell-depleted T cells, or PBMCs.

Per the original methods: Estimation of nucleated cell counts was performed using reference gene primer amplification. Sequencing was performed with immunoSEQ multiplex PCR; in TCRdb, only in-frame clones are kept and a portion is missing. V and J calls plus clone size are reproduced from that table; the DNA served to infer D and trimming. This sample has about 81,000 clones, with 84% found just once. The CDR3 runs to 17 residues. Trimming took 1 base from V and 2 from J, leaving 12 bases between them. Germline CDR1 and CDR2: SEHNR and FQNEAQ (reference sequence). This clonotype was sampled from a human donor in a cohort sampled during active COVID-19. Input material: peripheral blood. This chain connects TRBV7-9 to TRBJ2-6; TRBD2 might be the D (6 bases). The CDR3 is CASSLGGLTPGANVLTF. CDR3 DNA sequence: TGTGCCAGCAGCTTAGGGGGACTGACTCCTGGGGCCAACGTCCTGACTTTC.